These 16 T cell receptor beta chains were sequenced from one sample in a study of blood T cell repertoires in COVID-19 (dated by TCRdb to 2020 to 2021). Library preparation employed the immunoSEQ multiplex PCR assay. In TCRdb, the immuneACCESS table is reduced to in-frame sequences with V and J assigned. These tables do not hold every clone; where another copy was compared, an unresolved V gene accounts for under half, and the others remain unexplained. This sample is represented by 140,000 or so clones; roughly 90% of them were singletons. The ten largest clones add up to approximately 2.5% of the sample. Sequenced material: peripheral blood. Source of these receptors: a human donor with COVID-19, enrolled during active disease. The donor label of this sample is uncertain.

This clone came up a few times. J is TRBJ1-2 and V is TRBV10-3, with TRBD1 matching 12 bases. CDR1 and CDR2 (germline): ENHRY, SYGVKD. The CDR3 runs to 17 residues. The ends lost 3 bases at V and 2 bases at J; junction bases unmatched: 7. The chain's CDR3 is CAISDSIGTGGNYGYTF. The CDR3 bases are TGTGCCATCAGTGATAGTATAGGGACAGGGGGCAACTATGGCTACACCTTC.

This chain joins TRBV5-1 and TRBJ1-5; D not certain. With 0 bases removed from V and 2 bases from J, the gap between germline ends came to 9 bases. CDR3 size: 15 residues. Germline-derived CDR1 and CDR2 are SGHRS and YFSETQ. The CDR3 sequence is CASSLDTARNQPQHF. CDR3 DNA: TGCGCCAGCAGCTTGGATACAGCTCGCAATCAGCCCCAGCATTTT.

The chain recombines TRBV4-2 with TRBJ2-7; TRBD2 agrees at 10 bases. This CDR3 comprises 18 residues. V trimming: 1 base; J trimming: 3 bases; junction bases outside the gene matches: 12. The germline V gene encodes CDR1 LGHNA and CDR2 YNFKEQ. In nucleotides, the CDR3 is TGTGCCAGCAGCCAAGTTGGAATAGCGGGGGGAAACCTCTACGAGCAGTACTTC. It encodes CASSQVGIAGGNLYEQYF.

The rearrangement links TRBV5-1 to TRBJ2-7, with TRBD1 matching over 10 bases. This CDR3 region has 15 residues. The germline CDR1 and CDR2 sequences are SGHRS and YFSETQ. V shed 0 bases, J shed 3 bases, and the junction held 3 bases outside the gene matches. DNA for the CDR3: TGCGCCAGCAGCTTGGGCGGGACAGGGGTCTACGAGCAGTACTTC. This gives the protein CASSLGGTGVYEQYF.

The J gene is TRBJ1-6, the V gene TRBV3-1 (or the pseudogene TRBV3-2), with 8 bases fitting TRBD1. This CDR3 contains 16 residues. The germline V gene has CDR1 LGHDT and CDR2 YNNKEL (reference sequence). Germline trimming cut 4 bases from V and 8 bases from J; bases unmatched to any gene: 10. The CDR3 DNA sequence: TGTGCCAGCAGCCCCGGGACAGGTAGTTCCCATTCACCCCTCCACTTT. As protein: CASSPGTGSSHSPLHF.

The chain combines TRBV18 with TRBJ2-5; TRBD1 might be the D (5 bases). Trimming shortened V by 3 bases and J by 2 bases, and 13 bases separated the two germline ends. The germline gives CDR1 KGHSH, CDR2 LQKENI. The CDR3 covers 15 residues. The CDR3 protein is CASSPPTGIQETQYF. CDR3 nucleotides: TGTGCCAGCTCACCGCCCACAGGAATACAAGAGACCCAGTACTTC. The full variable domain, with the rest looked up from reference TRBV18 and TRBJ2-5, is NAGVMQNPRHLVRRRGQEARLRCSPMKGHSHVYWYRQLPEEGLKFMVYLQKENIIDESGMPKERFSAEFPKEGPSILRIQQVVRGDSAAYFCASSPPTGIQETQYFGPGTRLLVL.

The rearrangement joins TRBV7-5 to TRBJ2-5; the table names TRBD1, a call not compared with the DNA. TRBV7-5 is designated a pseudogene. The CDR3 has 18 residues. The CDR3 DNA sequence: TGTGTCAGAAGCTTAGCGATACTGGGACAGGAGCAGCCGGGTCCCCAGTACTTC. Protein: CVRSLAILGQEQPGPQYF.

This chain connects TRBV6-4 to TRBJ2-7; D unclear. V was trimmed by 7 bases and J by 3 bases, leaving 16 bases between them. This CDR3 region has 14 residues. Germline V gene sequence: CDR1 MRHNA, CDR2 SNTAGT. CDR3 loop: CASKTRPTNYEQYF. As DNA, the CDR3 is TGTGCCAGCAAAACGAGGCCAACGAACTACGAGCAGTACTTC.

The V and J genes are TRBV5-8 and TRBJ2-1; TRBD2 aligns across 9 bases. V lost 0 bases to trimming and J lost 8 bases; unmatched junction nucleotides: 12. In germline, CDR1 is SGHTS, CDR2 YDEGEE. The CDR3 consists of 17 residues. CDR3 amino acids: CASSLVVGTSLPDEQFF. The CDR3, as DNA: TGTGCCAGCAGCTTGGTCGTCGGGACTAGCCTCCCCGATGAGCAGTTCTTC.

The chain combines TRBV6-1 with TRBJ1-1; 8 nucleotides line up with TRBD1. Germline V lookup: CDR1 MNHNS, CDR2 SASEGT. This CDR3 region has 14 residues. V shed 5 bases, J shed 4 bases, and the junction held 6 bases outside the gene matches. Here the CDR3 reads CASSLQGARTEAFF. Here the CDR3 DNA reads TGTGCCAGCAGTCTTCAGGGGGCGCGCACTGAAGCTTTCTTT.

Here the CDR3 reads CASSSPAGELFF. The CDR3 DNA reads TGTGCCAGCAGCTCCCCCGCAGGGGAACTGTTTTTT. The rearrangement joins TRBV7-9 to TRBJ1-4; TRBD1 might be the D (6 bases). The V and J ends lost 4 bases and 12 bases respectively, with 12 bases between them. CDR1 and CDR2 from the germline V gene are SEHNR and FQNEAQ (reference sequence). The CDR3 is 12 amino acids.

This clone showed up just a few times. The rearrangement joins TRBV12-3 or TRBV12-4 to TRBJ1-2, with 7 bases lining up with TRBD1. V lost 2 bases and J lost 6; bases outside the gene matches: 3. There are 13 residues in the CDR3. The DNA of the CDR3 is TGTGCCAGCAGTTTACAAGGGGGCGATGGCTACACCTTC. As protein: CASSLQGGDGYTF.

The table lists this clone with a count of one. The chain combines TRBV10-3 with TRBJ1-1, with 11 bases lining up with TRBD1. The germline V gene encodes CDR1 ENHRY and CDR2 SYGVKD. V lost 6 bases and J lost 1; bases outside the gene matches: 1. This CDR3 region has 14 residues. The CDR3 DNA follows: TGTGCCATCAGGGGACAGGGGGGGAACACTGAAGCTTTCTTT. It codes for CAIRGQGGNTEAFF.

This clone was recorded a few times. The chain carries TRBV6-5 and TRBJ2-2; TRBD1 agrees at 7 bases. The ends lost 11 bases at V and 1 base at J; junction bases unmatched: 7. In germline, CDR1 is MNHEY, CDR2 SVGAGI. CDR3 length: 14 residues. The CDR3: CAAVRTGNTGELFF. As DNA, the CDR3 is TGTGCCGCTGTTAGGACAGGGAACACCGGGGAGCTGTTTTTT.

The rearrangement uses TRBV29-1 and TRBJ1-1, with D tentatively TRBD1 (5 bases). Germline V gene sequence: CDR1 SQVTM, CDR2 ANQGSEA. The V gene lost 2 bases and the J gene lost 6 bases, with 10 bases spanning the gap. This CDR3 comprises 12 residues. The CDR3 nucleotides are TGCAGCGTTGAACGGGGGTCTTCTGAAGCTTTCTTT. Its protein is CSVERGSSEAFF.

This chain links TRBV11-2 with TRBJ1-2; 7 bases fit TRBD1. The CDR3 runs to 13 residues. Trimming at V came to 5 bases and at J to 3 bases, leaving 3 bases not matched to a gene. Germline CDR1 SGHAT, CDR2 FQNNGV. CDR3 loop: CASSITGDYGYTF. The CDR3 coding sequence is TGTGCCAGCAGCATAACAGGGGACTATGGCTACACCTTC.